This paragraph reports one T cell receptor (beta chain). The antigen is unknown. These data belong to a study of chemoradiotherapy in HPV16-positive cancers. Profiling relied on immunoSEQ multiplex PCR, and the TCRdb table lists in-frame clones only, not all of them. The table records fewer than 9,500 clones, about 88% of them present only once. This CDR3 is 13 amino acids long. With 2 bases removed from V and 4 bases from J, the gap between germline ends came to 8 bases. Germline-derived CDR1 and CDR2 are MNHNY and SVGAGI (reference sequence). Study findings and constraints: For HPV16-positive patients, expanding HPV-responsive T cells associated with longer recurrence-free survival.

This chain uses TRBV6-6 with TRBJ1-2; TRBD1 is a possible D gene (6 bases). This clonotype was obtained from a human donor with HPV-associated anogenital cancer. The sequencing used tumor tissue, collected from a patient who underwent chemoradiotherapy. This chain's CDR3 is CASSYGTSYGYTF. The CDR3 DNA is TGTGCCAGCAGTTACGGGACATCCTATGGCTACACCTTC.